This is a list of T cell receptor beta chains from one sample in a study of response to subunit inactivated influenza vaccine. Each CDR3 protein gets one entry after TCRdb re-called the RT-PCR reads with MiXCR. The sample consists of more than 450,000 distinct CDR3 sequences, about 11% of them appearing once. The same specimen was also included in a second study, on T cells expressing NK-cell markers.

The sequencing here drew on PBMCs from blood, taken on the day of vaccination. The receptors shown here come from a man aged 45 to 65 who received an inactivated influenza vaccine. Both conserved end residues are part of each CDR3. Fields, in order: J gene, D gene, V gene, clone size, CDR3 protein, CDR3 DNA. The D gene is left open where the match is weak. Where a row states a size, it is once, few, many or the class of an expanded clone; other rows omit it.

J: TRBJ2-5
D: NA
V: TRBV12-3/TRBV12-4
size: NA
CDR3: CASSFYRQETQYF
DNA: TGTGCCAGCAGTTTTTACAGGCAAGAGACCCAGTACTTC

J: TRBJ1-6
D: NA
V: TRBV5-1
size: NA
CDR3: CASSLANSNSPLHF
DNA: TGCGCCAGCAGCTTGGCCAACTCAAATTCACCCCTCCACTTT

J: TRBJ2-3
D: TRBD1
V: TRBV4-1
size: NA
CDR3: CASSPETGQGGTDTQYF
DNA: TGCGCCAGCAGCCCGGAAACGGGACAGGGGGGCACAGATACGCAGTATTTT

J: TRBJ2-1
D: TRBD2
V: TRBV29-1
size: NA
CDR3: CSGVWAGVVNEQFF
DNA: TGCAGCGGGGTATGGGCGGGAGTAGTCAATGAGCAGTTCTTC

J: TRBJ2-1
D: TRBD1
V: TRBV12-3/TRBV12-4
size: NA
CDR3: CASRPQGARRVF
DNA: TGTGCCAGCAGACCACAGGGGGCGAGGCGAGTCTTC

J: TRBJ2-2
D: TRBD1
V: TRBV6-2/TRBV6-3
size: few
CDR3: CASSRGQARAGELFF
DNA: TGTGCCAGCAGTCGCGGACAGGCCCGGGCCGGGGAGCTGTTTTTT

J: TRBJ2-6
D: NA
V: TRBV10-3
size: few
CDR3: CAISGTFGANVLTF
DNA: TGTGCCATCAGTGGGACTTTTGGGGCCAACGTCCTGACTTTC

J: TRBJ1-5
D: NA
V: TRBV28
size: few
CDR3: CASRASLSNQPQHF
DNA: TGTGCCAGCAGGGCCAGCCTAAGCAATCAGCCCCAGCATTTT

J: TRBJ2-5
D: TRBD2
V: TRBV9
size: many
CDR3: CASSVGPRGGRETQYF
DNA: TGTGCCAGCAGCGTAGGACCCCGGGGGGGGAGAGAGACCCAGTACTTC

J: TRBJ2-1
D: NA
V: TRBV28
size: NA
CDR3: CASSLLRDQNYNEQFF
DNA: TGTGCCAGCAGCCTTCTCCGGGACCAAAACTACAATGAGCAGTTCTTC

J: TRBJ2-1
D: TRBD1
V: TRBV14
size: NA
CDR3: CASSHPGGGLYEQFF
DNA: TGTGCCAGCAGCCATCCAGGGGGCGGATTATATGAGCAGTTCTTC

J: TRBJ2-6
D: NA
V: TRBV27
size: few
CDR3: CASSLSPSSGANVLTF
DNA: TGTGCCAGCAGTTTATCCCCGAGCTCTGGGGCCAACGTCCTGACTTTC

J: TRBJ2-3
D: NA
V: TRBV20-1
size: NA
CDR3: CSAISLQGADTQYF
DNA: TGCAGTGCAATATCGCTGCAGGGAGCAGATACGCAGTATTTT

J: TRBJ2-2
D: NA
V: TRBV12-3/TRBV12-4
size: few
CDR3: CASRAVGTGELFF
DNA: TGTGCCAGCCGGGCAGTCGGCACCGGGGAGCTGTTTTTT

J: TRBJ2-3
D: TRBD2
V: TRBV4-2
size: few
CDR3: CASSGIPAGGLSDTQYF
DNA: TGTGCCAGCAGCGGAATCCCAGCGGGGGGGCTTTCGGATACGCAGTATTTT

J: TRBJ2-7
D: NA
V: TRBV20-1
size: NA
CDR3: CSAVPLEGSEQYF
DNA: TGCAGTGCTGTACCCCTGGAGGGGAGCGAGCAGTACTTC

J: TRBJ1-1
D: NA
V: TRBV27
size: NA
CDR3: CASSLSSWNTEAFF
DNA: TGTGCCAGCAGTTTATCTTCATGGAACACTGAAGCTTTCTTT

J: TRBJ1-4
D: NA
V: TRBV12-3/TRBV12-4
size: few
CDR3: CASSSGDGEKLFF
DNA: TGTGCCAGCAGTTCAGGGGATGGTGAAAAACTGTTTTTT

J: TRBJ2-6
D: NA
V: TRBV5-6
size: many
CDR3: CASSLERRAGANVLTF
DNA: TGTGCCAGCAGCTTAGAAAGAAGAGCTGGGGCCAACGTCCTGACTTTC

J: TRBJ1-1
D: NA
V: TRBV28
size: few
CDR3: CASSFSGRWTEAFF
DNA: TGTGCCAGCAGTTTCTCTGGTAGGTGGACTGAAGCTTTCTTT

J: TRBJ2-1
D: NA
V: TRBV20-1
size: NA
CDR3: CSGSNRYNEQFF
DNA: TGCAGTGGAAGTAATAGGTACAATGAGCAGTTCTTC

J: TRBJ2-2
D: TRBD1
V: TRBV5-1
size: many
CDR3: CASSRDREDGELFF
DNA: TGCGCCAGCAGCCGGGACAGGGAGGACGGGGAGCTGTTTTTT

J: TRBJ2-3
D: NA
V: TRBV6-2/TRBV6-3
size: NA
CDR3: CASSDYPLADTQYF
DNA: TGTGCCAGCAGTGACTACCCGTTGGCAGATACGCAGTATTTT

J: TRBJ2-1
D: TRBD1
V: TRBV5-4
size: few
CDR3: CASSRQGSTSYNEQFF
DNA: TGTGCCAGCAGCAGACAGGGGTCAACCTCCTACAATGAGCAGTTCTTC

J: TRBJ2-4
D: NA
V: TRBV28
size: NA
CDR3: CASRAGIALAKNIQYF
DNA: TGTGCCAGCAGGGCAGGGATTGCCCTAGCCAAAAACATTCAGTACTTC

J: TRBJ2-7
D: NA
V: TRBV6-2/TRBV6-3
size: few
CDR3: CASSTGFRLPYEQYF
DNA: TGTGCCAGCAGTACAGGGTTCAGACTTCCCTACGAGCAGTACTTC

J: TRBJ2-1
D: TRBD1
V: TRBV11-2
size: many
CDR3: CASSLVSPGQGAGNEQFF
DNA: TGTGCCAGCAGCTTAGTCAGTCCAGGACAGGGGGCAGGCAATGAGCAGTTCTTC

J: TRBJ1-2
D: NA
V: TRBV28
size: few
CDR3: CASSSPPSYGYTF
DNA: TGTGCCAGCAGTTCCCCCCCCAGCTATGGCTACACCTTC

J: TRBJ2-1
D: NA
V: TRBV18
size: NA
CDR3: CASSPRVGEQFF
DNA: TGTGCCAGCTCACCCCGAGTTGGTGAGCAGTTCTTC

J: TRBJ2-6
D: NA
V: TRBV5-1
size: NA
CDR3: CASSHITGYGANVLTF
DNA: TGCGCCAGCAGCCACATCACAGGGTATGGGGCCAACGTCCTGACTTTC

J: TRBJ2-7
D: NA
V: TRBV29-1
size: NA
CDR3: CSVEDVAGGSYEQYF
DNA: TGCAGCGTTGAAGATGTGGCAGGAGGTTCCTACGAGCAGTACTTC

J: TRBJ2-1
D: TRBD1
V: TRBV9
size: few
CDR3: CASSGGDRAYNEQFF
DNA: TGTGCCAGCAGCGGGGGGGACAGGGCCTACAATGAGCAGTTCTTC

J: TRBJ2-5
D: NA
V: TRBV29-1
size: few
CDR3: CSVVGGGRLETQYF
DNA: TGCAGCGTTGTAGGTGGGGGGCGCCTGGAGACCCAGTACTTC

J: TRBJ2-7
D: NA
V: TRBV5-6
size: few
CDR3: CASSFLLASYEQYF
DNA: TGTGCCAGCAGCTTTTTGCTAGCTTCCTACGAGCAGTACTTC

J: TRBJ2-7
D: NA
V: TRBV7-2
size: NA
CDR3: CASRRTVSLAYEQYF
DNA: TGTGCCAGCAGGAGGACAGTATCCTTGGCCTACGAGCAGTACTTC

J: TRBJ2-7
D: NA
V: TRBV4-1
size: NA
CDR3: CASSQPGQSYEQYF
DNA: TGCGCCAGCAGCCAACCGGGACAATCCTACGAGCAGTACTTC

J: TRBJ2-1
D: NA
V: TRBV7-2
size: NA
CDR3: CASLVGSYNEQFF
DNA: TGTGCCAGCCTGGTGGGTTCCTACAATGAGCAGTTCTTC

J: TRBJ2-3
D: NA
V: TRBV12-3/TRBV12-4
size: many
CDR3: CASSFSPNYTDTQYF
DNA: TGTGCCAGCAGTTTCTCCCCTAACTACACAGATACGCAGTATTTT

J: TRBJ2-7
D: TRBD2
V: TRBV6-2/TRBV6-3
size: NA
CDR3: CASSWWALAGSEQYF
DNA: TGTGCCAGCAGTTGGTGGGCACTAGCGGGATCCGAGCAGTACTTC

J: TRBJ2-1
D: NA
V: TRBV20-1
size: NA
CDR3: CCARDLKRSSYNEQFF
DNA: TGCTGTGCTAGAGATCTCAAGCGGAGCTCCTACAATGAGCAGTTCTTC